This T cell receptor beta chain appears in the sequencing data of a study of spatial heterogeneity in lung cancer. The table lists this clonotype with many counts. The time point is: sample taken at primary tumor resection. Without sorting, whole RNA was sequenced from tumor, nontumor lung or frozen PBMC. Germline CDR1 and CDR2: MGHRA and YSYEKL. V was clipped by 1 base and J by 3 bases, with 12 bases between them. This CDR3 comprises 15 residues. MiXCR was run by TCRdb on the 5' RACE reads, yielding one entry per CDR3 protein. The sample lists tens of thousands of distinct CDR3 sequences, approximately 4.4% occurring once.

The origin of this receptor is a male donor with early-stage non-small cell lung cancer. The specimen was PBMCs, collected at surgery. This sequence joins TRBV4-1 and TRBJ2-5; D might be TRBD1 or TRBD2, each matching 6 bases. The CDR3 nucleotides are TGCGCCAGCAGCCAAGTCAACAGGGAGGAAGAGACCCAGTACTTC. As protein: CASSQVNREEETQYF.